The source of this T cell receptor (beta chain) is a study of metastatic and nonmetastatic thyroid tumors. This clone was seen repeatedly, ten times or more. What it recognizes is unknown. TCRdb recomputed clones from the PCR reads via MiXCR. The table includes around 28,000 clones, 10% to 15% detected once. Findings and caveats of the study: Benign nodules reportedly had significantly lower TCR beta diversity than malignant thyroid tumors in blood and tumor.

All patients were treatment-naive before thyroid surgery. The receptor comes from a female donor with papillary thyroid cancer or a benign thyroid nodule (not recorded which). Some clones in this sample may be carry-over from other donors' samples. What was sequenced was blood.

CDR3 protein: CASSQQETQYF. DNA for the CDR3: TGTGCCAGCAGCCAGCAAGAGACCCAGTACTTC. The chain employs TRBV5-5 and TRBJ2-5; D remains ambiguous. This CDR3 has 11 amino acids. The V and J ends lost 4 bases and 2 bases respectively, with 3 bases between them. Germline CDR1 and CDR2: SGHKS and YYEKEE (reference sequence).